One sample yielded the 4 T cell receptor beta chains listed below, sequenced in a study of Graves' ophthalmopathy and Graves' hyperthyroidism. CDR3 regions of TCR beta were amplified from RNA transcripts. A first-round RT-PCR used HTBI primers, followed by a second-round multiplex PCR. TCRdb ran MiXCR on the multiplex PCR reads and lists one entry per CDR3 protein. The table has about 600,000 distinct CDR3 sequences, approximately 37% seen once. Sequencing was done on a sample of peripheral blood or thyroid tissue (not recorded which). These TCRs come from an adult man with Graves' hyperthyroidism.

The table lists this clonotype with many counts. The CDR3 loop is CAISVTTSSGELFF. As DNA, the CDR3 is TGTGCCATCAGCGTGACGACTAGCTCCGGGGAGCTGTTTTTT. This chain uses TRBV10-3 with TRBJ2-2; 7 bases map to TRBD2. J gave up 6 bases and V 6 bases, and 7 bases lay outside the gene matches. The CDR3 has 14 residues. In germline, CDR1 is ENHRY, CDR2 SYGVKD.

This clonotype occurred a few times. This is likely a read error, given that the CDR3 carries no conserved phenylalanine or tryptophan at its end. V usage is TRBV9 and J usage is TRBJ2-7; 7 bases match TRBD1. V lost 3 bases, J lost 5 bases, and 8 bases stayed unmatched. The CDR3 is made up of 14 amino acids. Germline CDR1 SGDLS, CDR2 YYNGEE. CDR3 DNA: TGTGCCAGCAGCGCCTCGGGACAGCTCCACGAGCAGTACCTC. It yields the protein CASSASGQLHEQYL.

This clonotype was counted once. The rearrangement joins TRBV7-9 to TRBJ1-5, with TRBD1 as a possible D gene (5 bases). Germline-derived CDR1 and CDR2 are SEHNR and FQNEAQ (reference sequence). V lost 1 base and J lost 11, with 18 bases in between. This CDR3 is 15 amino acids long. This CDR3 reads CASSLGDQGGETQHF. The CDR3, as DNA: TGTGCCAGCAGCTTAGGGGACCAGGGCGGAGAGACCCAGCATTTT.

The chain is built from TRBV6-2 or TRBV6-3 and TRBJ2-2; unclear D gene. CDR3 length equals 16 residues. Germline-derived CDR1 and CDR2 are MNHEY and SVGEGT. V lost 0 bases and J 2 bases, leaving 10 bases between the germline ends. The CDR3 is CASSYSIDPNTGELFF. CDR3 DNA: TGTGCCAGCAGTTACTCGATAGATCCTAACACCGGGGAGCTGTTTTTT.